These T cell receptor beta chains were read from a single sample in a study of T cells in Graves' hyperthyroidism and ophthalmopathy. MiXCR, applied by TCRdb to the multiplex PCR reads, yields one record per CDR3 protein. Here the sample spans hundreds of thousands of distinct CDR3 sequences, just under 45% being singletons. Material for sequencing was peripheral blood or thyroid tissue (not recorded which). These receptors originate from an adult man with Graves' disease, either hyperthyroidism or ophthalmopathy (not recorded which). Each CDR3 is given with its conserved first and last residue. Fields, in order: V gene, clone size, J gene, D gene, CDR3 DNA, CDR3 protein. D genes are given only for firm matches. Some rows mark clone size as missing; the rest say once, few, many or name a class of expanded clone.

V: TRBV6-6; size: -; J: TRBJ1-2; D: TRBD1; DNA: TGTGCCAGCAGCCCCGGGACAGTCTTAGCTAACTATGGCTACACCTTC; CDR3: CASSPGTVLANYGYTF
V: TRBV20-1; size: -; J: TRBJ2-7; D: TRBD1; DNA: TGCAGTGCTAGTCGGACAGGGGGGAGGTATGGCTACGAGCAGTACTTC; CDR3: CSASRTGGRYGYEQYF
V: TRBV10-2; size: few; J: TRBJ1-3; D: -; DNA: TGTGCCAGCACCTTCACTGACAGCCTCTCTGGAAACACCATATATTTT; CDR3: CASTFTDSLSGNTIYF
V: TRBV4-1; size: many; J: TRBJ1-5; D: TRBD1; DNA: TGCGCCAGCAGCCAAGTGACAGGGACGGGCCAGCCCCAGCATTTT; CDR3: CASSQVTGTGQPQHF
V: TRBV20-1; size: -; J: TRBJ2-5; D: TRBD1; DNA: TGCAGTGCCAGCCCGGGACAGGGGCTACGAGAGACCCAGTACTTC; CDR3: CSASPGQGLRETQYF
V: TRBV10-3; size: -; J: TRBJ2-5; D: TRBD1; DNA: TGTGCCATCAGTGAACAGGGGGCGGAGACCCAGTACTTC; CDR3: CAISEQGAETQYF
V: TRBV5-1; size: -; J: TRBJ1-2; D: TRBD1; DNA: TGCGCCAGCAGCTTGTATGACAGGGCCGAAGCTAACTATGGCTACACCTTC; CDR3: CASSLYDRAEANYGYTF
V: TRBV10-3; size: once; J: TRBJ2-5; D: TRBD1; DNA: TGTGTCATCAGTGGGCCCGGGACAGGGGAAGAGACCCAGTACTTC; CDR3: CVISGPGTGEETQYF
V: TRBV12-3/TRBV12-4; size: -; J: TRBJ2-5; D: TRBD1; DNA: TGTGCCAGCAGTTTGGGACAGGGGTTCCTGCAGACCCAGTACTTC; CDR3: CASSLGQGFLQTQYF
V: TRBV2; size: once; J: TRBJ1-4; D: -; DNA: TGTGCCAGCACAGGGGTCGATCAAAAACTGTTTTTT; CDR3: CASTGVDQKLFF
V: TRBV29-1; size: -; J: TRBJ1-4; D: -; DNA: TGCAGCGTTGACAGGGCGGACACTGAAAAACTGTTTTTT; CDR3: CSVDRADTEKLFF
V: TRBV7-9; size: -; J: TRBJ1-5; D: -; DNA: TGTGCCAGCAGCTTAGCGAACAGGGAGGGGAGCAATCAGCCCCAGCATTTT; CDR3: CASSLANREGSNQPQHF
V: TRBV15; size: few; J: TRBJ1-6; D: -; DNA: TGTGCCACCTTGGGGGGGAGCTCCTATAATTCACCCCTCCACTTT; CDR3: CATLGGSSYNSPLHF
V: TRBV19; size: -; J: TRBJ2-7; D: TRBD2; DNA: TGTGCCAGTAGTGCGACTAGCCACTACGAGCAGTACTTC; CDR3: CASSATSHYEQYF
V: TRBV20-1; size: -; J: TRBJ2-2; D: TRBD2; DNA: TGCAGTGCGGAGGGGACTAGCGGGAGGGCCGTCGGGGAGCTGTTTTTT; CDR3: CSAEGTSGRAVGELFF
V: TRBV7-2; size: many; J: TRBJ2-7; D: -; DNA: TGTGCCAGCACCTTAAGGGCCAGAGATGAGCAGTACTTC; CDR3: CASTLRARDEQYF
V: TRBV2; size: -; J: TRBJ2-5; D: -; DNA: TGTGCCAGCGTTGTAGGGGCGGGTTCGACCCAGTACTTC; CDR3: CASVVGAGSTQYF
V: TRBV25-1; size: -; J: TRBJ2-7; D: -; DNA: TGTGCCAGCAGTGCTAGAGACAGCTACGAGCAGTACTTC; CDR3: CASSARDSYEQYF